These 10 T cell receptor beta chains were sequenced from one sample in a study of beta chain features in type 1 diabetes. cDNA synthesis used the whole RNA isolate, giving expressed TCRB sequences. Measured with immunoSEQ multiplex PCR; TCRdb has only the in-frame clones, and not every one. The sample includes over 350,000 clones, over 12% of them seen just once. Input material: naive CD4+ T cells from blood. Receptors were obtained from a woman between 18 and 29 years old in good health.

J is TRBJ2-3 and V is TRBV7-7, with 11 bases identical to TRBD2. CDR1 is SSHAT and CDR2 is FNYEAQ in the germline V gene (reference sequence). V dropped 5 bases and J dropped 5; count of bases not matched to a gene: 3. The CDR3 loop spans 14 amino acids. CDR3 DNA: TGTGCCAGCAGCATAGGACTAGCGGGAGATACGCAGTATTTT. Translation: CASSIGLAGDTQYF.

The chain links TRBV18 to TRBJ2-6; D unclear. The CDR3 totals 16 residues. Germline V lookup: CDR1 KGHSH, CDR2 LQKENI. V lost 3 bases to trimming and J lost 2 bases, with 11 bases between them. CDR3 in amino acids: CASSPRKGAGANVLTF. CDR3 nucleotide sequence: TGTGCCAGCTCACCGCGGAAAGGCGCTGGGGCCAACGTCCTGACTTTC.

This chain joins TRBV30 and TRBJ1-5; TRBD1 agrees at 10 bases. The CDR3 is 14 amino acids. J was trimmed by 3 bases and V by 7 bases; bases with no gene match: 6. Germline V gives CDR1 GTSNPN, CDR2 SVGIG (reference sequence). The CDR3 coding sequence is TGTGCCTCGGACAGGGGGTCCCTCAATCAGCCCCAGCATTTT. Its protein product is CASDRGSLNQPQHF. The full variable domain, rest sourced from reference TRBV30 and TRBJ1-5, is SQTIHQWPATLVQPVGSPLSLECTVEGTSNPNLYWYRQAAGRGLQLLFYSVGIGQISSEVPQNLSASRPQDRQFILSSKKLLLSDSGFYLCASDRGSLNQPQHFGDGTRLSIL.

This clone was found a few times. The V call is TRBV29-1, the J call TRBJ1-1, with 12 bases aligning to TRBD1. Germline V CDR1 and CDR2: SQVTM, ANQGSEA. Losses at the gene ends were 6 bases for V and 4 bases for J; bases not matched to a gene: 9. This CDR3 region has 15 residues. CDR3 protein: CSVFPGQGAGTEAFF. The CDR3 DNA reads TGCAGCGTCTTCCCGGGACAGGGGGCGGGCACTGAAGCTTTCTTT. Looking up the rest from reference TRBV29-1 and TRBJ1-1 gives the full variable domain: SAVISQKPSRDICQRGTSLTIQCQVDSQVTMMFWYRQQPGQSLTLIATANQGSEATYESGFVIDKFPISRPNLTFSTLTVSNMSPEDSSIYLCSVFPGQGAGTEAFFGQGTRLTVV.

The V call is TRBV4-2, the J call TRBJ2-3; D ambiguous. Germline CDR1 is LGHNA and CDR2 is YNFKEQ. The V end lost 3 bases, the J end lost 2 bases, and 15 bases lay between the germline ends. This CDR3 is built from 16 residues. The chain's CDR3 is CASSQSHRFNTDTQYF. CDR3 sequence (DNA): TGTGCCAGCAGCCAGTCACACCGATTCAACACAGATACGCAGTATTTT.

This clone was detected only a few times. At the DNA level, this CDR3 is encoded by other sequences in the same sample as well. The chain couples TRBV9 to TRBJ1-2; D is ambiguous. The germline V gene has CDR1 SGDLS and CDR2 YYNGEE. V lost 0 bases, J lost 4 bases, and 4 bases lay in between. This CDR3 comprises 12 residues. The CDR3 DNA reads as TGTGCCAGCAGCGTAGGGAGCTATGGCTACACCTTC. Translation: CASSVGSYGYTF.

The chain has TRBV11-2 and TRBJ2-7, with 8 bases fitting TRBD1. The CDR3 has 13 residues. With 4 bases clipped from V and 7 bases from J, the junction kept 6 bases outside the gene matches. The V gene's germline CDR1 is SGHAT and CDR2 FQNNGV. CDR3 bases: TGTGCCAGCAGCTCGGACAGGGCTGGAGAGCAGTACTTC. This translates into CASSSDRAGEQYF.

The chain has TRBV5-4 and TRBJ2-3; D is possibly TRBD2 (6 bases). V was clipped by 4 bases and J by 4 bases, with 16 bases between them. This CDR3 comprises 15 residues. In germline, CDR1 is SGHNT, CDR2 YYREEE (reference sequence). The CDR3 spells CASSPKSGSPDTQYF. CDR3 nucleotide sequence: TGTGCCAGCAGCCCCAAATCCGGGAGCCCAGATACGCAGTATTTT.

V and J are TRBV5-1 and TRBJ1-1; 8 bases agree with TRBD1. The CDR3 has 13 amino acids. The germline V gene encodes CDR1 SGHRS and CDR2 YFSETQ. Losses at the gene ends were 3 bases for V and 8 bases for J; bases not matched to a gene: 6. The CDR3 nucleotides are TGCGCCAGCAGCTGGGTCGGGGACAGGGAAGCTTTCTTT. It yields the protein CASSWVGDREAFF.

This clone was seen a handful of times. The rearrangement joins TRBV30 to TRBJ1-1, with unresolved D. V was pared by 2 bases and J by 2 bases, with 12 bases between. The CDR3 sequence is 14 residues long. Germline CDR1 reads GTSNPN; CDR2 reads SVGIG (reference sequence). The CDR3 sequence is CAWSSRAGNTEAFF. CDR3 nucleotides: TGTGCCTGGAGTAGTAGGGCGGGAAACACTGAAGCTTTCTTT. Combining the CDR3 with reference TRBV30 and TRBJ1-1 gives the whole variable domain SQTIHQWPATLVQPVGSPLSLECTVEGTSNPNLYWYRQAAGRGLQLLFYSVGIGQISSEVPQNLSASRPQDRQFILSSKKLLLSDSGFYLCAWSSRAGNTEAFFGQGTRLTVV.